The text below deals with one T cell receptor beta chain. This clone appeared a few times. What antigen it recognizes has not been identified. No much larger clonotype is one base removed from it; base qualities were not supplied. In total, 600 or so healthy bone marrow donors made up the cohort. At the time of sampling, all cohort members were nominally healthy, though unrecorded immune exposures were likely present. The donor was CMV seronegative and belonged to the group of approximately 320 seronegative cohort members. A peripheral blood sample was provided by each donor, and peripheral blood mononuclear cells were used for TCR beta sequencing. The Qiagen DNeasy Blood Extraction Kit was used to extract genomic DNA from the blood cell samples. Library preparation employed the immunoSEQ multiplex PCR assay. For the multiplex PCR, a mixture combining 60 forward primers for TCR Vbeta segments and 13 reverse primers for TCR Jbeta segments was used. Amplification of the CDR3 region of rearranged TCR beta genes was performed with a multiplex PCR assay on genomic DNA. Amplified TCR beta libraries were sequenced as 87-base-pair reads on the Illumina HiSeq System. For the original study's pipeline: A later analysis tallied around 87 million unique TCR beta chains across the roughly 610 repertoires, and around 10 million of those chains were shared by two or more donors. Raw reads were error-corrected and collapsed into unique sequences by a nearest-neighbor algorithm in which closely related sequences were merged to remove PCR and sequencing errors. V, D and J gene segments were assigned by aligning CDR3 sequences to IMGT reference sequences. For a sequence to be retained, at least a six-nucleotide match to both a V gene segment and a J gene segment was required. A rearrangement counted as productive if the CDR3 had no stop codons and remained in frame with V and J, and every other rearrangement counted as non-productive. CDR3 was defined by IMGT convention, running from the second conserved V-encoded cysteine to the conserved J-encoded phenylalanine. In an earlier analysis of roughly 610 of the donors, sequences lacking an unambiguous match to a single V gene segment were excluded. In an earlier analysis of roughly 600 of the donors, a V segment was called functional when productive rearrangements were above 56.7%, and segregating when the standard deviation between donors exceeded 5%. A statistical classification framework was developed to diagnose cytomegalovirus status using the catalog of TCR beta chain sequences. V and J gene assignment, in a later analysis, came from comparing TCR nucleotide sequences with IMGT/GENE-DB human TR gene sequences. The TCRdist pipeline was used in a later analysis to assign CDR3 sequences and most-parsimonious VDJ recombination scenarios. A later analysis defined each TCR beta chain by its CDR3 amino acid sequence plus V-gene family, and excluded reads lacking a unique V-gene family. In a later analysis, 450 to 600 highly shared, low-generation-probability nucleotide sequences were removed to address suspected cross-contamination and a sequencing artifact. In a later analysis, a clonal expansion index for each public chain was calculated from normalized within-repertoire ranks of inferred template counts. In a later analysis, generation probabilities were computed using a VDJ recombination model fitted to out-of-frame rearrangements, and the results were checked against IGoR. A later analysis scored TCR-TCR, TCR-HLA and TCR-CMV co-occurrence with hypergeometric tests, applying a repertoire-size bias correction to TCR pairs. False discovery rates were estimated in a later analysis by permuting HLA or CMV assignments 20 times. In a later analysis, co-occurring TCRs were grouped using DBSCAN, with TCRdist sequence similarity added in when clustering inside HLA-allele-positive subsets. Co-occurrence clustering excluded repertoires with fewer than 30,000 or more than 120,000 public chains, plus five with anomalous nucleotide sharing. TCRdb retrieved this table from immuneACCESS and kept in-frame rearrangements only. Not all clones are present; in checked studies, unresolved V genes account for under half, and no reason is known for the remainder. V, J and clone size are those of that table, while D and trimming were read from the DNA. The sample profile shows 95,000 to 110,000 clones; more than 70% of them were found once. Of the sample, 7% to 8% is held by the ten largest clones.

The germline V gene (reference sequence) provides CDR1 MNHEY and CDR2 SMNVEV. Trimming takes 8 bases off V and 1 base off J; junction bases not matched to a gene: 5. The CDR3 starts with the cysteine, ends with the phenylalanine, and has 14 residues. Only the CDR3 part of the read is kept: 42 bases, read in frame from the first base. The sample belongs to a study of cytomegalovirus exposure and HLA in healthy donors (dated by TCRdb to 2016 to 2017). A note on the overall study: According to an earlier analysis of 587 of the donors, 200 million or so T cells yielded over 100 million unique TCR beta sequences and approximately 300 Gb of sequence data. On average, 235,054 unique TCR beta nucleotide sequences were sequenced per donor among some 430 genotyped donors of the cohort, with about 19% of those sequences being non-productive. Every repertoire in the discovery cohort had been generated on one and the same sequencing platform. Among the roughly 380 genotyped donors, 81% belonged to the genetic ancestry cluster associated with self-reported Caucasian donors. To decide whether each TCR beta V gene segment behaved as functional or pseudogenic, an earlier analysis of 587 of the donors relied on high-throughput TCR beta sequencing. A later analysis re-analyzed previously published TCR beta repertoires from approximately 700 donors and added high-resolution HLA genotyping to study TCR occurrence patterns. Typing coverage varied by locus: about 620-630 donors for A, B, C, DRB1 and DQB1; 500 to 550 for DQA1; more than 600 for DPA1; roughly 450 for DPB1. About five DR-DQ haplotypes were treated as single units for association and clustering because of strong linkage in the cohort. The study combined high-throughput TCR immunosequencing, statistical association of individual TCRs with disease status, and machine learning to predict cytomegalovirus infection status. Both class I and class II loci were covered by HLA typing, at four-digit resolution. About 320 gigabases of sequencing data and approximately 85 million unique TCR sequences were included in an early release covering around 600 HLA-typed donors. Alongside the repertoire data, information on donor age, sex, ethnicity and CMV serostatus was compiled. The study aimed to test whether cataloging public T cell receptors could reveal signatures of past pathogen exposure. The study profiled the T cell repertoires of about 640 subjects by immunosequencing and related them to cytomegalovirus serostatus. In addition to the first cohort of roughly 670 subjects, a separate validation cohort of approximately 130 different subjects was used. A later genetic analysis used genome-wide SNP genotypes for about 65% of the 666 donors, treating that subset as a discovery cohort. In the later analysis, no new phenotypic data were used to find candidate immune exposures; instead, reliance was placed on TCR beta sequences and their occurrence across donors.

Results and caveats for the whole study, not just this receptor: In a later analysis, the rate of TCR association differed among HLA loci, with DRB1 alleles having the most associated TCRs and HLA-C alleles having the fewest. In a later analysis, more than 15,000 TCR beta sequences were associated with specific HLA alleles at a false discovery rate of 0.05. A later analysis reported that several top co-occurrence clusters appeared linked to parvovirus B19, influenza, CMV and Epstein-Barr virus. A later analysis found that HLA-associated TCR beta chains were more clonally expanded and had lower generation probabilities than equally common non-associated chains. Strong co-occurrence of HLA alleles, especially DR and DQ, made assigning TCR associations to individual alleles difficult. Because the 87-base-pair reads could not distinguish some IMGT-functional V segments, including TRBV6-2 and TRBV6-3, those segments were excluded. An association between a missense DCLRE1C variant and V-gene and J-gene trimming of TCR beta chains was found in a later genetic analysis and replicated in an independent cohort. Immune exposure information for the cohort was limited to CMV serostatus. The authors suggested that the approach could potentially be extended to other disease states and immunological phenotypes. In a later analysis, most CMV-associated TCR beta chains were found to appear HLA-restricted, with HLA associations seemingly driven largely by CMV exposure. Cytomegalovirus status was reported to be diagnosed by the classifier with high specificity and sensitivity in both the original and validation cohorts. Compared with the roughly 670-donor mean, donors in an Asian-associated ancestry cluster had fewer N-insertions in productive TCRs, according to a later genetic analysis. The study gave a list of some 150 TCR beta chains associated with cytomegalovirus. In vitro tests confirmed that a few of the cytomegalovirus-associated TCR beta chains recognize cytomegalovirus antigens. Broadly in line with IMGT annotations, most TCR beta V segments showed up in productive rearrangements about 87% or about 30% of the time in an earlier analysis of approximately 640 of the donors. Because HLA typing was missing for some donors at each locus, association tests included only the typed subset. Linkage disequilibrium might explain the correlated functional status among segregating V segments, but an unknown experimental factor could not be ruled out. A further reported finding was that TCR beta sequences accurately predicted the HLA-A and HLA-B alleles for most subjects in the first cohort. While some public TCRs were present in many individuals, most TCR sequences turned up only very rarely across donors. This cohort had only TCR beta chains sequenced, and the lack of alpha or paired-chain data limited which features could be detected. Sequencing depth was assumed to be roughly uniform across donors in the presence/absence analyses, though that assumption may not hold. A cluster of highly shared sequence variants was judged likely to represent a technical artifact of the sequencing pipeline. The earlier analysis of 587 of the donors excluded 15 to 20 rarely observed V segments, including chromosome 9 orphons, because counts were too low.

The chain is assembled from TRBV27 and TRBJ2-1; TRBD2 agrees with 7 junctional bases. The sample taken for sequencing was PBMCs. This sequence originates from a man aged 30 to 45 in good health and CMV-seronegative. The DNA sequence is given as TGTGCCAGCGGGGGGGGAAAATCCTACAATGAGCAGTTCTTC. It is translated as CASGGGKSYNEQFF.